Sequencing of this T cell receptor beta chain was carried out in a study of liver allograft versus peripheral blood T cells. Study background: Repertoires from peripheral blood of liver transplant recipients were compared with those inside their transplanted livers. Study outcomes and limitations: Repertoires found inside liver allografts reportedly differed from T cell receptor repertoires in peripheral blood.

TCRdb recomputed calls from the reads with MiXCR, one row per CDR3 protein. The sample records approximately 5,200 distinct CDR3 sequences, around a sixth being singletons. There are 16 residues in the CDR3. Germline CDR1 and CDR2: LNHDA and SQIVND (reference sequence). V was cut by 3 bases and J by 4 bases, with 18 bases left in between. Regarding this clonotype: What it binds is not known.

The TCR comes from a human patient who had a liver transplant. The T cells may partly be graft donor cells. J is TRBJ1-1 and V is TRBV19; possibly TRBD1 for D (6 bases). The DNA of the CDR3 is TGTGCCAGTAGTATCGGCCTTTCGGGGGCCGGCACTGAAGCTTTCTTT. Translated, it gives CASSIGLSGAGTEAFF. The variable domain in full, with the rest retrieved from reference TRBV19 and TRBJ1-1, is DGGITQSPKYLFRKEGQNVTLSCEQNLNHDAMYWYRQDPGQGLRLIYYSQIVNDFQKGDIAEGYSVSREKKESFPLTVTSAQKNPTAFYLCASSIGLSGAGTEAFFGQGTRLTVV.